The present T cell receptor (beta chain) was sequenced within a study of CDR3 diversity in severe acne. V was pared by 4 bases and J by 4 bases, with 16 bases between. This CDR3 is 15 amino acids long. Germline V gives CDR1 MGHDK, CDR2 SYGVNS. One entry per CDR3 protein, called by TCRdb with MiXCR from the PCR reads. The sample has 97,000 or so distinct CDR3 sequences, roughly half seen once. The receptor was isolated from a male donor with acne. Sequenced material: blood. The chain joins TRBV25-1 to TRBJ1-2; the D gene is possibly TRBD1 (5 bases). This chain's CDR3 is CASSGSSGLGYGYTF. The CDR3 nucleotides read TGTGCCAGCAGTGGATCGTCAGGGTTGGGCTATGGCTACACCTTC.